Listed below are T cell receptor beta chains from one sample, sequenced in a study of T cells after posttransplantation cyclophosphamide. The assay was immunoSEQ multiplex PCR, and TCRdb's table has in-frame clones only and misses some. The sample carries roughly 42,000 clones, about nine tenths recorded once. This sample comprised PBMCs, obtained 55 to 70 days after allogeneic stem cell transplant with posttransplant cyclophosphamide. Source of these receptors: a male patient aged 55 to 69 who received an allogeneic stem cell transplant from a related donor and was CMV-positive. The graft donor may have contributed some T cells. The CDR3 runs from the conserved cysteine through the conserved F or W. Where a row states a size, it is once, few, many or the class of an expanded clone; other rows omit it.

clone_size: .
v_call: TRBV19
j_call: TRBJ1-2
cdr3_aa: CASSITGQPFTNYGYTF

clone_size: .
v_call: TRBV27
j_call: TRBJ2-5
cdr3_aa: CASSWTSGDPGETQYF

clone_size: .
v_call: TRBV19
j_call: TRBJ2-3
cdr3_aa: CASRALAGPYTQYF

clone_size: .
v_call: TRBV23-1
j_call: TRBJ1-2
cdr3_aa: CASCPQGGYTF

clone_size: once
v_call: TRBV6-6
j_call: TRBJ2-1
cdr3_aa: CASSYLGDNEQFF

clone_size: .
v_call: TRBV1
j_call: .
cdr3_aa: CTSSQVLGLRYEQYF

clone_size: .
v_call: TRBV18
j_call: TRBJ1-1
cdr3_aa: CASSLNRGSMNTEAFF

clone_size: .
v_call: TRBV11-2
j_call: TRBJ2-1
cdr3_aa: CASSQSDEQFF

clone_size: once
v_call: TRBV30
j_call: TRBJ2-3
cdr3_aa: CAWSVGTSGGTDTQYF

clone_size: once
v_call: TRBV29-1
j_call: TRBJ1-3
cdr3_aa: CSVDMTASGNTIYF

clone_size: .
v_call: TRBV29-1
j_call: TRBJ1-2
cdr3_aa: CSVDSGLAYGYTF

clone_size: .
v_call: TRBV2
j_call: TRBJ1-4
cdr3_aa: CASNRYGGTNEKLFF

clone_size: .
v_call: TRBV9
j_call: TRBJ1-1
cdr3_aa: CASSRTGGNTEAFF

clone_size: .
v_call: TRBV5-1
j_call: TRBJ2-3
cdr3_aa: CASSYGTSEMEYF

clone_size: .
v_call: TRBV5-8
j_call: TRBJ2-1
cdr3_aa: CASSFPGEWVNEQFF

clone_size: .
v_call: TRBV19
j_call: TRBJ2-3
cdr3_aa: CASSAGRGRGTDTQYF

clone_size: .
v_call: TRBV7-9
j_call: TRBJ1-2
cdr3_aa: CASSLDWGGYGYTF

clone_size: .
v_call: TRBV7-8
j_call: TRBJ1-3
cdr3_aa: CASFPGRTGPFSSGNTIYF

clone_size: .
v_call: TRBV11-3
j_call: TRBJ1-5
cdr3_aa: CASSLGAGSSFCNQPQHF

clone_size: .
v_call: TRBV18
j_call: TRBJ1-5
cdr3_aa: CASSRGGFDQPQHF

clone_size: .
v_call: TRBV30
j_call: TRBJ1-1
cdr3_aa: CAVPGQTNTEAFF

clone_size: .
v_call: TRBV11-2
j_call: TRBJ2-7
cdr3_aa: CASSRPGPSGGARYEQYF

clone_size: .
v_call: TRBV30
j_call: TRBJ1-3
cdr3_aa: CAWEITGNTIYF

clone_size: .
v_call: TRBV19
j_call: TRBJ2-1
cdr3_aa: CASTSGQIYNEQFF

clone_size: .
v_call: TRBV6-5
j_call: TRBJ1-1
cdr3_aa: CASSYSTKGTEAFF